This T cell receptor (beta chain) was observed in a study of T cells in tumors after PD-1 blockade. By share of the sample, this clone is medium-sized. The same primary tumor site was biopsied both before and after PD-1 blockade. In germline, CDR1 is SGHVS, CDR2 FNYEAQ. The CDR3 has 15 amino acids. Trimming cost V 3 bases and J 3 bases, with 12 bases left between them. Clones were sequenced by immunoSEQ multiplex PCR, and TCRdb holds only the in-frame ones, with some missing. The profile shows roughly 12,000 clones, roughly three fifths of them singletons. Sequences were derived from tumor tissue, sampled before anti-PD-1 treatment. The V and J genes are TRBV7-6 and TRBJ1-5; tentative D call: TRBD1 (5 bases). This TCR was recovered from a human donor with basal cell carcinoma. The CDR3 loop is CASSFGRDVNQPQHF. In DNA, the CDR3 is TGTGCCAGCAGCTTTGGGCGGGACGTCAATCAGCCCCAGCATTTT.